The present T cell receptor beta chain was sequenced within a study of blood T cells in healthy people across ages. Total RNA was isolated from each sample in quantities of at least 6 micrograms. Overall study findings and caveats: Diversity estimates from one million T cells were considered underestimates. Researchers said unsorted PBMCs prevented a conclusive naive versus antigen-experienced comparison. Naive CD4+ cell counts and diversity both ran higher in long-lived than in aged donors.

With respect to this clonotype: Its antigen remains unknown.

CDR3 length equals 16 residues. Trimming removed 1 base from V and 2 bases from J, with 14 bases in between. A J-beta primer mix and a sample-barcoded 5' primer were used in a second PCR of about 7 to 12 cycles. TCRdb analysed the 5' RACE reads with MiXCR anew, one entry per CDR3 protein. The sample contains 1,300,000 or so distinct CDR3 sequences, around 55% of which appear only once. Input material: blood. This clonotype was obtained from a man younger than 35 in good health. The chain uses TRBV12-3 or TRBV12-4 and TRBJ1-1; D possibly corresponds to TRBD1 (6 bases). The CDR3 DNA reads as TGTGCCAGCAGTTTAGGTTTACGGACAGCAAACACTGAAGCTTTCTTT. Translated: CASSLGLRTANTEAFF.